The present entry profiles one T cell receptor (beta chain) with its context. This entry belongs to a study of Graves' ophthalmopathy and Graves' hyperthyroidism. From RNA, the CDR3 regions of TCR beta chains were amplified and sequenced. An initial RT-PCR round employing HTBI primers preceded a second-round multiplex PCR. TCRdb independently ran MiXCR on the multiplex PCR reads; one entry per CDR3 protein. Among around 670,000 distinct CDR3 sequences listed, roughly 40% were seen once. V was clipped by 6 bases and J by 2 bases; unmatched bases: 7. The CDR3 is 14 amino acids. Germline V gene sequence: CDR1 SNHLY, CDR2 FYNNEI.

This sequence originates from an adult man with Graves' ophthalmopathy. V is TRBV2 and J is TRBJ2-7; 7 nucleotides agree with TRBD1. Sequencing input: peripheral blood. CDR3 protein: CASRWDSSTYEQYF. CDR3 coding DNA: TGTGCCAGCAGGTGGGACAGCTCTACCTACGAGCAGTACTTC.